A single sample is the source of the 24 T cell receptor beta chains below, sequenced in a study of shared clonotypes between healthy human individuals. Data came from immunoSEQ multiplex PCR; TCRdb stores just in-frame clones and leaves some out. The data hold 850,000 to 1,200,000 clones, with about 80% observed a single time. Sequencing was carried out using memory CD4+ T cells sorted from blood. This sample's subset: CD45RA-negative fraction. Receptor source: a man aged 18 to 30 in good health.

Concerning this clone: Other DNA sequences within the sample encode an identical CDR3. The chain links TRBV27 to TRBJ1-6; D perhaps matches TRBD1 (5 bases). V lost 3 bases and J 7 bases, leaving 10 bases between the germline ends. The length of the CDR3 is 14 residues. CDR1 is MNHEY, CDR2 SMNVEV, per germline (reference sequence). CDR3 protein: CASSFGGRNSPLHF. The CDR3, as DNA: TGTGCCAGCAGTTTCGGGGGTAGGAATTCACCCCTCCACTTT.

The count of this clone is one. The CDR3 sequence is CASSLSGSGFDEQFF. DNA for the CDR3: TGTGCCAGCAGTTTAAGTGGTTCGGGGTTCGATGAGCAGTTCTTC. J is TRBJ2-1 and V is TRBV28, with D possibly being TRBD2 (5 bases). Germline-derived CDR1 and CDR2 are MDHEN and SYDVKM. The CDR3 length is 15 residues. The germline V and J ends were trimmed by 2 bases and 8 bases, with 16 bases remaining between them.

The chain is built from TRBV5-6 and TRBJ1-6; D is perhaps TRBD1 (6 bases). Trimming shortened V by 2 bases and J by 0 bases, and 9 bases separated the two germline ends. The CDR3 consists of 16 residues. Germline V gene data show CDR1 as SGHDT and CDR2 as YYEEEE. Here the CDR3 reads CASSLKGGSYNSPLHF. The CDR3 coding sequence is TGTGCCAGCAGCTTAAAAGGGGGCTCCTATAATTCACCCCTCCACTTT. Full variable domain (outside the CDR3, taken from reference TRBV5-6 and TRBJ1-6): DAGVTQSPTHLIKTRGQQVTLRCSPKSGHDTVSWYQQALGQGPQFIFQYYEEEERQRGNFPDRFSGHQFPNYSSELNVNALLLGDSALYLCASSLKGGSYNSPLHFGNGTRLTVT.

The gene calls are TRBV19 and TRBJ1-6, with 7 bases fitting TRBD1. V lost 9 bases to trimming and J lost 0 bases; unmatched junction nucleotides: 5. The CDR3 extends over 15 amino acids. CDR1 LNHDA and CDR2 SQIVND come from the germline V gene (reference sequence). In DNA, the CDR3 is TGTGCCAGCAACAGGGGTGGCTCCTATAATTCACCCCTCCACTTT. Amino acids: CASNRGGSYNSPLHF.

This clone was found many times. Other DNA sequences in this sample translate to the same CDR3. The chain is built from TRBV5-4 and TRBJ1-1; D is unresolved. From germline, CDR1 is SGHNT and CDR2 YYREEE (reference sequence). Trimming removed 2 bases from V and 2 bases from J, with 10 bases in between. This CDR3 region has 14 residues. CDR3 sequence (DNA): TGTGCCAGCAGCTTAAGGGAAGCTAACACTGAAGCTTTCTTT. Its translation: CASSLREANTEAFF.

The chain is built from TRBV27 and TRBJ2-7; D is undetermined. Per the germline V gene, CDR1 is MNHEY and CDR2 is SMNVEV (reference sequence). The germline V and J ends were trimmed by 3 bases and 6 bases, with 12 bases remaining between them. The CDR3 runs to 13 residues. The DNA of the CDR3 is TGTGCCAGCAGTTTCAGTGCTAGGGTCGAGCAGTACTTC. It translates to CASSFSARVEQYF.

V and J are TRBV27 and TRBJ1-2; D remains ambiguous. V gave up 6 bases and J gave up 8 bases, with 19 bases separating them. Per germline, CDR1 MNHEY and CDR2 SMNVEV (reference sequence). This CDR3 spans 14 amino acids. CDR3 sequence reads: CASRDPGRGHGYTF. DNA for the CDR3: TGTGCCAGCAGGGACCCCGGGAGAGGGCACGGCTACACCTTC.

This clone was counted once. V gene TRBV7-3 combines with J gene TRBJ2-7, with 11 bases matching TRBD2. Looked up from germline, CDR1 is SGHTA and CDR2 is FQGTGA. CDR3 length: 15 residues. V dropped 5 bases and J dropped 3; count of bases not matched to a gene: 6. Here the CDR3 reads CASSPAGTSGYEQYF. CDR3 bases: TGTGCCAGCAGCCCGGCCGGGACTAGCGGCTACGAGCAGTACTTC.

The V gene is TRBV2, the J gene TRBJ2-7, with 14 bases identical to TRBD2. V shed 8 bases, J shed 2 bases, and the junction held 2 bases outside the gene matches. CDR3 length: 14 amino acids. Germline V gene lookup returns CDR1 SNHLY and CDR2 FYNNEI. The CDR3 sequence is CASPGLAGAYEQYF. The CDR3 DNA sequence: TGTGCCAGCCCGGGACTAGCGGGAGCCTACGAGCAGTACTTC. The full variable domain, in which reference TRBV2 and TRBJ2-7 provide the parts outside the CDR3, is EPEVTQTPSHQVTQMGQEVILRCVPISNHLYFYWYRQILGQKVEFLVSFYNNEISEKSEIFDDQFSVERPDGSNFTLKIRSTKLEDSAMYFCASPGLAGAYEQYFGPGTRLTVT.

The rearrangement links TRBV5-6 to TRBJ2-3; possibly TRBD1 for D (5 bases). CDR1 and CDR2 from the germline V gene are SGHDT and YYEEEE. The CDR3 loop spans 13 amino acids. Trimming stripped 4 bases from V and 3 bases from J, with 9 bases between. CDR3 nucleotides: TGTGCCAGCAGCGTTCAGGGTACAGATACGCAGTATTTT. This codes for CASSVQGTDTQYF.

The chain has TRBV19 and TRBJ2-3; D call uncertain. The CDR3 loop spans 14 amino acids. Germline V lookup: CDR1 LNHDA, CDR2 SQIVND (reference sequence). The V end lost 1 base, the J end lost 3 bases, and 8 bases lay between the germline ends. Here the CDR3 DNA reads TGTGCCAGTAGTATAGTAGCCAGAACAGATACGCAGTATTTT. Its translation is CASSIVARTDTQYF.

This chain uses TRBV30 with TRBJ2-5; the D call may be TRBD1 or TRBD2 (6 bases each). Between the trimmed V and J ends, which lost 3 bases and 5 bases, there was a span of 13 bases. CDR1 is GTSNPN, CDR2 SVGIG, per germline (reference sequence). The CDR3 runs 13 residues. CDR3 sequence: CAWSGGSEETQYF. In DNA, the CDR3 is TGTGCCTGGAGCGGGGGCTCAGAGGAGACCCAGTACTTC.

The chain links TRBV5-6 to TRBJ1-2, with 10 bases that match TRBD1. Trimming removed 4 bases from V and 4 bases from J; junction bases left unmatched: 7. Germline assignment: CDR1 SGHDT and CDR2 YYEEEE. The CDR3 has 15 residues. The CDR3 protein is CASSQGQGPGYGYTF. The CDR3 nucleotides read TGTGCCAGCAGCCAGGGACAGGGGCCGGGCTATGGCTACACCTTC. Full variable domain (outside the CDR3, taken from reference TRBV5-6 and TRBJ1-2): DAGVTQSPTHLIKTRGQQVTLRCSPKSGHDTVSWYQQALGQGPQFIFQYYEEEERQRGNFPDRFSGHQFPNYSSELNVNALLLGDSALYLCASSQGQGPGYGYTFGSGTRLTVV.

This clone appeared a single time. The chain employs TRBV10-3 and TRBJ1-1, with 9 bases that match TRBD1. The CDR3 has 16 residues. CDR1 is ENHRY and CDR2 is SYGVKD in the germline V gene. Germline trimming cut 11 bases from V and 3 bases from J; bases unmatched to any gene: 16. The CDR3: CAVRDRDYGVDTEAFF. The CDR3 DNA reads TGTGCCGTAAGGGACAGGGATTACGGGGTTGACACTGAAGCTTTCTTT.

The chain is built from TRBV12-5 and TRBJ1-5; D may be TRBD1 (5 bases). The CDR3 is 12 amino acids. V lost 10 bases to trimming and J lost 7 bases, with 14 bases between them. Germline CDR1 is LGHNT and CDR2 is FRNRAP. CDR3 amino acids: CATRAGDQPQHF. The CDR3 DNA reads as TGTGCTACCAGGGCCGGGGACCAGCCCCAGCATTTT. Combining the CDR3 with reference TRBV12-5 and TRBJ1-5 gives the whole variable domain DARVTQTPRHKVTEMGQEVTMRCQPILGHNTVFWYRQTMMQGLELLAYFRNRAPLDDSGMPKDRFSAEMPDATLATLKIQPSEPRDSAVYFCATRAGDQPQHFGDGTRLSIL.

The chain carries TRBV30 and TRBJ1-5; the D gene is possibly TRBD1 (6 bases). With 2 bases removed from V and 0 bases from J, the gap between germline ends came to 17 bases. The CDR3 sequence is 17 residues long. Germline V lookup: CDR1 GTSNPN, CDR2 SVGIG (reference sequence). CDR3 sequence (DNA): TGTGCCTGGAGTCAGGACAGAGGAACTTATAGCAATCAGCCCCAGCATTTT. Its protein is CAWSQDRGTYSNQPQHF.

On this clone itself: This specimen includes other DNA sequences encoding the same CDR3. The rearrangement uses TRBV30 and TRBJ1-6; TRBD1 might be the D (6 bases). With 2 bases removed from V and 7 bases from J, the gap between germline ends came to 9 bases. CDR1 and CDR2 (germline): GTSNPN, SVGIG (reference sequence). This CDR3 contains 13 residues. The CDR3 protein is CAWSPQGNSPLHF. CDR3 nucleotide sequence: TGTGCCTGGAGTCCCCAGGGGAATTCACCCCTCCACTTT.

V and J are TRBV27 and TRBJ1-2; the match to TRBD1 covers 7 bases. In germline, CDR1 is MNHEY, CDR2 SMNVEV (reference sequence). The CDR3 runs 14 residues. Trimming removed 4 bases from V and 6 bases from J; junction bases left unmatched: 8. The CDR3 DNA is TGTGCCAGCAGTTCAGGGACAGTGCTAAATGGCTACACCTTC. It is translated as CASSSGTVLNGYTF.

The chain joins TRBV27 to TRBJ1-6; D ambiguous. Germline V CDR1 and CDR2: MNHEY, SMNVEV (reference sequence). This CDR3 comprises 14 residues. Trimming removed 4 bases from V and 4 bases from J, with 8 bases in between. CDR3 sequence reads: CASSSTGYNSPLHF. For the CDR3, the DNA is TGTGCCAGCAGTTCGACGGGGTATAATTCACCCCTCCACTTT.

The chain joins TRBV5-1 to TRBJ2-1; the match to TRBD2 covers 12 bases. This CDR3 comprises 16 residues. V was pared by 0 bases and J by 9 bases, with 7 bases of the junction left unmatched. In germline, CDR1 is SGHRS, CDR2 YFSETQ. The CDR3 reads CASSLGAASGRVEQFF. CDR3 bases: TGCGCCAGCAGCTTGGGGGCGGCTAGCGGGAGGGTTGAGCAGTTCTTC.

The rearrangement joins TRBV10-3 to TRBJ1-5, with 7 bases matching TRBD1. Unmatched junction bases numbered 9, after V lost 7 bases and J lost 6 bases. Germline values: CDR1 ENHRY, CDR2 SYGVKD. This CDR3 comprises 14 residues. The CDR3 DNA is TGTGCCATCAAAGAAGACAGGGCAGCTCAGCCCCAGCATTTT. Encoded protein: CAIKEDRAAQPQHF.

This chain connects TRBV2 to TRBJ2-7; a weak D match, TRBD2 (6 bases). The germline V and J ends were trimmed by 6 bases and 5 bases, with 20 bases remaining between them. Per the germline V gene, CDR1 is SNHLY and CDR2 is FYNNEI. This CDR3 is 15 amino acids long. The DNA for the CDR3 is TGTGCCAGCAGCGCCCAGGGTTCGACTAGAGACGAGCAGTACTTC. It encodes CASSAQGSTRDEQYF.

The gene calls are TRBV5-1 and TRBJ2-7; no firm D call. V lost 3 bases and J 6 bases, leaving 13 bases between the germline ends. The CDR3 spans 13 residues. Germline-derived CDR1 and CDR2 are SGHRS and YFSETQ. The CDR3 region has the DNA TGCGCCAGCAGCTCCAGAGAGGTTGGCGAGCAGTACTTC. It codes for CASSSREVGEQYF.

The chain recombines TRBV11-3 with TRBJ2-1; tentative D call: TRBD2 (5 bases). Trimming shortened V by 0 bases and J by 9 bases, and 12 bases separated the two germline ends. This CDR3 contains 14 residues. Per germline, CDR1 SGHNT and CDR2 YENEEA. The CDR3 here is CASSLEGRRAEQFF. The CDR3 DNA is TGTGCCAGCAGCTTAGAAGGCAGGCGGGCTGAGCAGTTCTTC.